This TCR beta chain was profiled in a study of human T cells and chemical hapten exposure. The study's findings and limits: Healthy people's immune response may differ from that of the donors, who had alopecia.

TCRdb analysed the RACE reads with MiXCR anew, one entry per CDR3 protein. The sample yields 150,000 to 200,000 distinct CDR3 sequences, around 30% seen once. This CDR3 spans 14 amino acids. Germline V gives CDR1 MDHEN, CDR2 SYDVKM. The ends were cut back, 5 bases at V and 6 bases at J, with 15 bases in the middle. This clonotype was recorded a few times. Its antigen is currently unknown. Time point meaning: pre-sensitization, week 0. Stated treatment: therapeutic diphenylcyclopropenone sensitization with weekly scalp DPC. The sequence was obtained from a woman aged 30 to 39 with alopecia areata. Some clones in this sample may be carry-over from other donors' samples. The chain couples TRBV28 to TRBJ2-3; the D gene could be TRBD1 or TRBD2 (5 bases each). This material consisted of whole blood, taken in connection with sensitization to the hapten diphenylcyclopropenone (DPC). CDR3 protein: CASSPSGTGDTQYF. CDR3 nucleotides: TGTGCCAGCAGTCCGTCAGGGACGGGGGATACGCAGTATTTT.